A single sample is the source of the 24 T cell receptor beta chains below, sequenced in a study of regulatory T cells in long-lasting Graves disease. HTBI primers from iRepertoire and Arm-PCR of CDR3 regions yielded the TCR beta libraries. TCRdb re-derived calls from the multiplex PCR reads in MiXCR, one entry per CDR3 protein. The table shows 600,000 to 800,000 distinct CDR3 sequences, with around 32% occurring only once. Noted time point: persistent/refractory GD, antithyroid drugs over 5 years with positive TRAb. Scientists built the TCR library using RNA that was extracted from PBMCs. The source material was peripheral blood mononuclear cells (PBMCs), sampled when the disease was refractory, from a patient treated with antithyroid drugs. Receptors were obtained from a female donor with Graves disease.

This clonotype has just a few counts. A read error may produce the germline difference seen at one junction end. CDR3 nucleotides: TGTGCCAGCAGCTTAGCGGGGCTCGTAAATCAGCCCCAGCATTTT. Amino acids: CASSLAGLVNQPQHF. V is TRBV5-1 and J is TRBJ1-5; weak D call: TRBD1 (5 bases). From germline, CDR1 is SGHRS and CDR2 YFSETQ. The CDR3 is 15 residues long.

This clonotype was counted only a few times. The chain recombines TRBV6-1 with TRBJ1-2; a possible D gene is TRBD1 (6 bases). The ends were cut back, 5 bases at V and 4 bases at J, with 17 bases in the middle. The CDR3 has 15 residues. Germline V lookup: CDR1 MNHNS, CDR2 SASEGT. CDR3 DNA sequence: TGTGCCAGCAGTAGCCGTCCAGGGGTGGGCTATGGCTACACCTTC. Amino acid sequence: CASSSRPGVGYGYTF.

CDR3 nucleotides: TGCGCCAGCAGCTCCAAGGGGAACACCGGGGAGCTGTTTTTT. Encoded protein: CASSSKGNTGELFF. The V gene is TRBV5-1, the J gene TRBJ2-2; no firm D call. CDR1 is SGHRS, CDR2 YFSETQ, per germline. The V gene lost 3 bases and the J gene lost 1 base, with 7 bases spanning the gap. CDR3 length equals 14 residues.

This clonotype was counted many times. This sequence joins TRBV9 and TRBJ2-5; 7 nucleotides match TRBD2. Per the germline V gene, CDR1 is SGDLS and CDR2 is YYNGEE. V lost 0 bases, J lost 1 base, and 0 bases stayed unmatched. CDR3 length equals 14 residues. CDR3 amino acids: CASSVGGGQETQYF. The CDR3 DNA follows: TGTGCCAGCAGCGTAGGCGGGGGCCAAGAGACCCAGTACTTC. The full variable domain, with the rest looked up from reference TRBV9 and TRBJ2-5, is DSGVTQTPKHLITATGQRVTLRCSPRSGDLSVYWYQQSLDQGLQFLIQYYNGEERAKGNILERFSAQQFPDLHSELNLSSLELGDSALYFCASSVGGGQETQYFGPGTRLLVL.

The chain recombines TRBV5-1 with TRBJ2-5; possibly TRBD2 for D (6 bases). Per the germline V gene, CDR1 is SGHRS and CDR2 is YFSETQ. The CDR3 totals 13 residues. The V gene lost 7 bases and the J gene lost 5 bases, with 15 bases spanning the gap. As DNA, the CDR3 is TGCGCCAGCTCAAATCTAGCGCCGGAGACCCAGTACTTC. It specifies CASSNLAPETQYF.

The genes are TRBV13 and TRBJ2-7; 10 bases match TRBD2. The CDR3 covers 16 residues. With V trimmed by 3 bases and J by 7 bases, 12 bases remained unmatched. CDR1 is PRHDT, CDR2 FYEKMQ, per germline (reference sequence). The CDR3 coding sequence is TGTGCCAGCAGCTTGGGGGAAGCGGGAGGGCCTGGGGAGCAGTACTTC. This sequence encodes CASSLGEAGGPGEQYF. Based on the CDR3 plus reference TRBV13 and TRBJ2-7, the full variable domain is AAGVIQSPRHLIKEKRETATLKCYPIPRHDTVYWYQQGPGQDPQFLISFYEKMQSDKGSIPDRFSAQQFSDYHSELNMSSLELGDSALYFCASSLGEAGGPGEQYFGPGTRLTVT.

This clonotype was seen repeatedly, ten times or more. This chain links TRBV27 with TRBJ2-5; possibly TRBD2 for D (6 bases). CDR3 size: 13 residues. CDR1 and CDR2 (germline): MNHEY, SMNVEV (reference sequence). V was trimmed by 1 base and J by 5 bases, leaving 8 bases between them. The CDR3 reads CASSLWGDETQYF. CDR3 coding DNA: TGTGCCAGCAGTTTATGGGGGGATGAGACCCAGTACTTC.

The J gene is TRBJ2-5, the V gene TRBV20-1; 9 bases line up with TRBD2. The CDR3 sequence is 17 residues long. Losses at the gene ends were 3 bases for V and 2 bases for J; bases not matched to a gene: 13. The germline V gene has CDR1 DFQATT and CDR2 SNEGSKA (reference sequence). CDR3: CSARPKVGGREQETQYF. The CDR3 nucleotides are TGCAGTGCTAGGCCCAAAGTCGGCGGGAGGGAACAAGAGACCCAGTACTTC.

This clonotype was seen a handful of times. The chain uses TRBV30 and TRBJ1-1, with TRBD1 matching 7 bases. This CDR3 comprises 16 residues. J was trimmed by 1 base and V by 0 bases; bases with no gene match: 8. Germline V gene data show CDR1 as GTSNPN and CDR2 as SVGIG (reference sequence). CDR3 nucleotides: TGTGCCTGGAGTGTACGACGGACAGGAAGGAACACTGAAGCTTTCTTT. Translating gives CAWSVRRTGRNTEAFF.

This clonotype was recorded at least ten times. V is TRBV2 and J is TRBJ2-7, with TRBD1 matching 7 bases. This CDR3 has 12 residues. The junction had 4 bases not matched to a gene; V was cut back by 8 bases and J by 3 bases. Germline V gene lookup returns CDR1 SNHLY and CDR2 FYNNEI. CDR3 nucleotide sequence: TGTGCCAGCCGACAGGGTTTCTACGAGCAGTACTTC. This encodes CASRQGFYEQYF.

This clonotype was counted between two and nine times. The rearrangement links TRBV18 to TRBJ1-5; TRBD1 is a possible D gene (5 bases). Germline V gives CDR1 KGHSH, CDR2 LQKENI. CDR3 length: 15 amino acids. Deletions cut 3 bases from V and 0 bases from J, with 9 bases between. The CDR3: CASSPGRGSNQPQHF. CDR3 sequence (DNA): TGTGCCAGCTCACCGGGACGGGGTAGCAATCAGCCCCAGCATTTT.

This clonotype has only a few counts. V usage is TRBV20-1 and J usage is TRBJ2-7; 9 positions agree with TRBD2. Losses at the gene ends were 2 bases for V and 5 bases for J; bases not matched to a gene: 10. Per germline, CDR1 DFQATT and CDR2 SNEGSKA (reference sequence). The CDR3 loop spans 15 amino acids. The CDR3 protein is CSARHSGRSANEQYF. CDR3 bases: TGCAGTGCTAGACATAGCGGGAGATCTGCGAACGAGCAGTACTTC.

This clonotype was counted ten times or more. This chain uses TRBV24-1 with TRBJ1-5; 10 bases fit TRBD1. The CDR3 extends over 17 amino acids. Per germline, CDR1 KGHDR and CDR2 SFDVKD. J was trimmed by 0 bases and V by 4 bases; bases with no gene match: 5. CDR3 in amino acids: CATSDPGQGDSNQPQHF. The DNA for the CDR3 is TGTGCCACCAGTGACCCCGGACAGGGGGATAGCAATCAGCCCCAGCATTTT.

The rearrangement uses TRBV20-1 and TRBJ2-7; 8 bases are a match to TRBD2. Germline CDR1 reads DFQATT; CDR2 reads SNEGSKA (reference sequence). The V segment lost 5 bases and the J segment 2 bases; nucleotides outside the gene matches: 14. The CDR3 has 16 amino acids. CDR3 protein: CSAGLTLAGRTYEQYF. In DNA, the CDR3 is TGCAGTGCTGGCCTAACCTTAGCGGGAAGGACCTACGAGCAGTACTTC.

This clonotype was seen many times. This sequence joins TRBV28 and TRBJ2-4; the D call may be TRBD1 or TRBD2 (5 bases each). Trimming removed 2 bases from V and 3 bases from J, with 14 bases in between. The CDR3 is 16 amino acids. The germline V gene has CDR1 MDHEN and CDR2 SYDVKM. The CDR3 bases are TGTGCCAGCAGTTTAGGGACGTCTCCTCTCAAAAACATTCAGTACTTC. This translates into CASSLGTSPLKNIQYF.

This sequence joins TRBV19 and TRBJ1-5; perhaps TRBD1 as D (6 bases). This CDR3 comprises 15 residues. The V gene's germline CDR1 is LNHDA and CDR2 SQIVND (reference sequence). V was trimmed by 7 bases and J by 1 base, leaving 14 bases between them. CDR3 region: CASIPGTNSNQPQHF. The CDR3 DNA reads TGTGCCAGTATACCCGGGACAAACAGCAATCAGCCCCAGCATTTT.

This chain uses TRBV9 with TRBJ2-7; 10 nucleotides match TRBD2. Germline values: CDR1 SGDLS, CDR2 YYNGEE. CDR3 length: 17 amino acids. The ends lost 0 bases at V and 5 bases at J; junction bases unmatched: 11. The chain's CDR3 is CASSVATRTSGFHEQYF. CDR3 DNA: TGTGCCAGCAGCGTAGCTACAAGGACTAGCGGTTTCCACGAGCAGTACTTC.

This clonotype showed up just a few times. The CDR3 loop reads CASSQSVTGLALYEQYF. CDR3 in DNA: TGTGCCAGCAGCCAAAGCGTAACGGGACTCGCCCTGTACGAGCAGTACTTC. The chain has TRBV3-1 and TRBJ2-7; a possible D gene is TRBD2 (6 bases). The germline V gene encodes CDR1 LGHDT and CDR2 YNNKEL (reference sequence). The CDR3 extends over 17 amino acids. V was pared by 2 bases and J by 4 bases, with 21 bases between.

On this clonotype itself: Just one base apart from a much larger clone, this may be a read error. The rearrangement joins TRBV12-3 or TRBV12-4 to TRBJ1-1, with unresolved D. V was pared by 6 bases and J by 4 bases, with 12 bases between. The CDR3 is 13 amino acids. CDR3 DNA: TGTGCCAGCAGAGGCGGGTTCGGCACTGAAGCTTTCTTT. Translated: CASRGGFGTEAFF.

This clonotype was counted a few times. The chain links TRBV5-1 to TRBJ1-2; D is unresolved. The CDR3 spans 12 residues. Deletions cut 5 bases from V and 8 bases from J, with 13 bases between. CDR1 and CDR2 from the germline V gene are SGHRS and YFSETQ. Here the CDR3 reads CASRRELGGYTF. The CDR3 DNA reads TGCGCCAGCAGACGGGAGCTGGGGGGCTACACCTTC.

This clonotype has just a few counts. The chain recombines TRBV11-3 with TRBJ2-2, with D unresolved. The CDR3 is 14 residues long. CDR1 is SGHNT, CDR2 YENEEA, per germline. V lost 3 bases, J lost 1 base, and 6 bases lay in between. DNA of the CDR3: TGTGCCAGCAGCTTTGGACGGAACACCGGGGAGCTGTTTTTT. This codes for CASSFGRNTGELFF.

V is TRBV29-1 and J is TRBJ2-1, with D possibly being TRBD2 (6 bases). Per the germline V gene, CDR1 is SQVTM and CDR2 is ANQGSEA. The CDR3 is 15 residues long. Trimming shortened V by 4 bases and J by 6 bases, and 19 bases separated the two germline ends. The CDR3 DNA reads TGCAGCGTTGGGGAAGGGAGGACCATCCGCAATGAGCAGTTCTTC. Translating it yields CSVGEGRTIRNEQFF.

The chain combines TRBV7-3 with TRBJ1-2; D perhaps matches TRBD1 (5 bases). Germline CDR1 reads SGHTA; CDR2 reads FQGTGA. The CDR3 runs to 15 residues. V lost 2 bases and J 6 bases, leaving 16 bases between the germline ends. The CDR3 reads CASSLGGTGEHGYTF. The CDR3 DNA is TGTGCCAGCAGCTTAGGGGGGACGGGAGAGCATGGCTACACCTTC.

The chain links TRBV2 to TRBJ2-2; D is possibly TRBD2 (6 bases). The CDR3 is 10 residues long. CDR1 and CDR2 from the germline V gene are SNHLY and FYNNEI. For the CDR3, the DNA is TGTGCTAGCGGATCCGGGGAGCTGTTTTTT. Amino acids: CASGSGELFF.